This T cell receptor beta chain was found in a study of glioma-infiltrating T cells. General study results and limits: Only very few CDR3 sequences appeared in both tissue and blood. Non-neoplastic patients had below-expected tissue-blood divergence, while all gliomas exceeded expectation.

Per germline, CDR1 SGHTA and CDR2 FQGNSA. The CDR3 runs to 15 residues. The ends were cut back, 5 bases at V and 6 bases at J, with 20 bases in the middle. This clonotype appeared many times. What it binds is not known. Amplification of TCR alpha and beta CDR3 regions from RNA used iRepertoire nested multiplex PCR. Tissue mRNA or PBMC total RNA, 100-400 ng, went into one-step reverse transcription and amplification. Using its own MiXCR run on the multiplex PCR reads, TCRdb lists one record per CDR3 protein. The table includes 95,000 to 150,000 distinct CDR3 sequences, approximately 25% detected once. The V call is TRBV7-2, the J call TRBJ2-7; D possibly corresponds to TRBD2 (6 bases). The material sequenced was glioma tissue, nonneoplastic brain tissue, or PBMCs (not recorded which). This TCR was recovered from a human donor with low-grade glioma or glioblastoma, undergoing nonglioma brain surgery, or in good health (not recorded which). The CDR3 spells CASSPEGRYGLEQYF. As DNA, the CDR3 is TGTGCCAGCAGCCCGGAGGGGCGCTATGGGCTCGAGCAGTACTTC.